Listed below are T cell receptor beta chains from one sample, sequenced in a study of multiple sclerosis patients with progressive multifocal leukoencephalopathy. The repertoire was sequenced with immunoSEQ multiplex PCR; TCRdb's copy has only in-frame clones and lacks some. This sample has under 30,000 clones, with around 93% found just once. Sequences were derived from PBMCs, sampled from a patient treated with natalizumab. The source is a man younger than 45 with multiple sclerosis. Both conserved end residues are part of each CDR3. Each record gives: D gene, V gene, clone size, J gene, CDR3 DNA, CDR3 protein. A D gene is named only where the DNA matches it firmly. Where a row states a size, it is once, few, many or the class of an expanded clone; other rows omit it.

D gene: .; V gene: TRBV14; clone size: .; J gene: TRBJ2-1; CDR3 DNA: TGTGCCAGCAGCCAAGGTCTGTATAGTGAGTACAATGAGCAGTTCTTC; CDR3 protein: CASSQGLYSEYNEQFF
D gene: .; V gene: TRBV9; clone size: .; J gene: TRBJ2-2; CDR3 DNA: TGTGCCAGCAGCGCCTTACAGGGAGGGACGAACACCGGGGAGCTGTTTTTT; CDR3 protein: CASSALQGGTNTGELFF
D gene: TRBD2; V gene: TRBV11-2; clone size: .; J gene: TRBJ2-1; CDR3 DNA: TGTGCCAGCAGCTTACTAGCGGGAGGATACAATGAGCAGTTCTTC; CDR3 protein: CASSLLAGGYNEQFF
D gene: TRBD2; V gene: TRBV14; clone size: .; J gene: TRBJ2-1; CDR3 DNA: TGTGCCAGCAGCCTTGCGGGAGGGTTTAATGAGCAGTTCTTC; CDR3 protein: CASSLAGGFNEQFF
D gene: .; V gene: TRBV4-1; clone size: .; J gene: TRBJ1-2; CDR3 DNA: TGCGCCAGCAGCCAAGATTGGCAAGCAAAAAGCTACACCTTC; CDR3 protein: CASSQDWQAKSYTF
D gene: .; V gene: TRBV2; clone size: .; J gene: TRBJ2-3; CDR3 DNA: TGTGCCAGCAGTGAAGGGGGGGCAGATACGCAGTATTTT; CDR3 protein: CASSEGGADTQYF
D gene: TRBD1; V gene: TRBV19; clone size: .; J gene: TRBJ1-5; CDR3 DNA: TGTGCCAGTAGATACAGGGGACAGCCCCAGCATTTT; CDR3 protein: CASRYRGQPQHF
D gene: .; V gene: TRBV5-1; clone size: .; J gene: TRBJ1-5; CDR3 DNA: TGCGCCAGCAGCTTGGCGGGGGGTAATCAGCCCCAGCATTTT; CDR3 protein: CASSLAGGNQPQHF
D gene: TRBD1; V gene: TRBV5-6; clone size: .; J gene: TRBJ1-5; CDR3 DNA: TGTGCCAGCAGCTCGACAGGGTGGGATCAGCCCCAGCATTTT; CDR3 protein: CASSSTGWDQPQHF
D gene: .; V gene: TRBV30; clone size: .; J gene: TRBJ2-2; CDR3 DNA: TGTGCCTGGAGTCAGGGGGGAACCGGGGAGCTGTTTTTT; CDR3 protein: CAWSQGGTGELFF
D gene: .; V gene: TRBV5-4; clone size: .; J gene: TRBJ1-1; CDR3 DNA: TGTGCCAGCAGCTTCGAGGGGCGGTGGGCTGAAGCTTTCTTT; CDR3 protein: CASSFEGRWAEAFF
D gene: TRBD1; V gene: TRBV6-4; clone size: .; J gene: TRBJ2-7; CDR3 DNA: TGTGCCAGCCCTATGGGCGTGCCGGGACAGGTCTACGAGCAGTACTTC; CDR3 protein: CASPMGVPGQVYEQYF
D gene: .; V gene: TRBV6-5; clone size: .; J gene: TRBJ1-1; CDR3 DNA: TGTGCCAGCAGTTACATAAGCTGGGGAGTGAACACTGAAGCTTTCTTT; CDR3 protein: CASSYISWGVNTEAFF
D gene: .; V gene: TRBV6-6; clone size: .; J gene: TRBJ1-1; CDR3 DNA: TGTGCCAGCAGTCACAATCCTACGGCTGAAGCTTTCTTT; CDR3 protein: CASSHNPTAEAFF
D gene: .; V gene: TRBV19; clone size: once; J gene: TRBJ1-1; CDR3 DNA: TGTGCCAGTAGTTCGAGGATTGAAGCTTTCTTT; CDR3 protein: CASSSRIEAFF
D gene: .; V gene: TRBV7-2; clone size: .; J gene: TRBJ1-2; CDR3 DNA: TGTGCCAGCAGGTTTGGGTACAGGGTGGAAAGTGGCTACACCTTC; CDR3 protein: CASRFGYRVESGYTF
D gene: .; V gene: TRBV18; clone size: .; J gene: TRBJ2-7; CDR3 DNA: TGTGCCAGCTCACCACCGAGGGGCCACTACGAGCAGTACTTC; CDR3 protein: CASSPPRGHYEQYF
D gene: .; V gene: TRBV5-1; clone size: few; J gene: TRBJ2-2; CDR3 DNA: TGCGCCAGCAGCTTGGGGGAACAGGTTGGGGCCACCGGGGAGCTGTTTTTT; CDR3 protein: CASSLGEQVGATGELFF
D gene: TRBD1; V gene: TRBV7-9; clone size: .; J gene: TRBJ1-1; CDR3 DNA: TGTGCCAGCAGCGTGGGACAGGGAGGCACTGAAGCTTTCTTT; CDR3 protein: CASSVGQGGTEAFF
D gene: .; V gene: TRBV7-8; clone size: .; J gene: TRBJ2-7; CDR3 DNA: TGTGCCAGCAGTCCTAGTACCGACGAGCAGTACTTC; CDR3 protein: CASSPSTDEQYF
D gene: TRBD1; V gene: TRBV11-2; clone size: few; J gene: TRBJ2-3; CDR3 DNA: TGTGCCAGCAGCCCGCTCCCCCGACAGGGGGCTAAAGATACGCAGTATTTT; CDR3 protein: CASSPLPRQGAKDTQYF
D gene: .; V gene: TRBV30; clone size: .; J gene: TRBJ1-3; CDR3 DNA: TGTGCCTGGAACCAGGGGACTGGAAACACCATATATTTT; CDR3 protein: CAWNQGTGNTIYF
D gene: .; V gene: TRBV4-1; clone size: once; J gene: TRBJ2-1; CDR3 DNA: TGCGCCAGCAGTCCCAGGTGGGGGGGCGAGCAGTTCTTC; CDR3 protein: CASSPRWGGEQFF
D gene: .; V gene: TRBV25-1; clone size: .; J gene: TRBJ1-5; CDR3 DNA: TGTGCCAGCAGTGAGGGGAGTCAGCCCCAGCATTTT; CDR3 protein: CASSEGSQPQHF
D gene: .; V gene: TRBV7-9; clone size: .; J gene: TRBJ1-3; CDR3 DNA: TGTGCCAGCAGCCCCCGACAGGCTCTTCAGGCTGGAAACACCATATATTTT; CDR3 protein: CASSPRQALQAGNTIYF
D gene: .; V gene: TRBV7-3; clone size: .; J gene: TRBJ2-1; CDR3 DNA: TGTGCCAGCAGCCTCGAGCTTTTCGATGAGCAGTTCTTC; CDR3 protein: CASSLELFDEQFF
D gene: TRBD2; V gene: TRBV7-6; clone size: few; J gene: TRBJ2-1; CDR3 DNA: TGTGCCAGCAGCTTAGCGGGAGGGTCCGCGAACAATGAGCAGTTCTTC; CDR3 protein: CASSLAGGSANNEQFF
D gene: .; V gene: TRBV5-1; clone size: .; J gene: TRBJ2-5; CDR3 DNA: TGCGCCAGCAGCTTGACCCTCACAAGGCCCCAAGAGACCCAGTACTTC; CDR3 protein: CASSLTLTRPQETQYF
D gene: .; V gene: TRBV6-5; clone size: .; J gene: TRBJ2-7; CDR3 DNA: TGTGCCAGCAGTCTGGGACTTACCGCCCCCTACGAGCAGTACTTC; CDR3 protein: CASSLGLTAPYEQYF
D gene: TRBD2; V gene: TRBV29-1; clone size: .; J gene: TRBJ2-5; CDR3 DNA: TGCAGCGTTGCCGGGACTAGCGGACAAGAGACCCAGTACTTC; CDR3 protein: CSVAGTSGQETQYF
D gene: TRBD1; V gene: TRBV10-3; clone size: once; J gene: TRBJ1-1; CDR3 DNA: TGTGCCATCAGGGGGACAGGGTGGGGCACTGAAGCTTTCTTT; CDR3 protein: CAIRGTGWGTEAFF
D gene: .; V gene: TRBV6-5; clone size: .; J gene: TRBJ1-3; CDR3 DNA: TGTGCCAGCAGCTCCACAGGGACTGGAAACACCATATATTTT; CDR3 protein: CASSSTGTGNTIYF
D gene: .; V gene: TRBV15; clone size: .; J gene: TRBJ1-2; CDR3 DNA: TGTGCCACCAGTGAGGGGATCGGTTATGGCTACACCTTC; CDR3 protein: CATSEGIGYGYTF
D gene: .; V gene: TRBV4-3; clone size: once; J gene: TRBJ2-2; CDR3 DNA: TGCGCCAGCAGCCAAGATCGGCGGACCGGGGAGCTGTTTTTT; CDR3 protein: CASSQDRRTGELFF
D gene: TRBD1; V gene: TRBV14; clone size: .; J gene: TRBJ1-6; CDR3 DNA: TGTGCCAGCAGCCAAGTAACAGGGGGCCATTCACCCCTCCACTTT; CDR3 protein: CASSQVTGGHSPLHF
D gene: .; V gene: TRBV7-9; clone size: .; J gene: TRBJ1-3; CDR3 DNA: TGTGCCAGCAGCGCACCACAGGGCCCCTCTGGAAACACCATATATTTT; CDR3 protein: CASSAPQGPSGNTIYF
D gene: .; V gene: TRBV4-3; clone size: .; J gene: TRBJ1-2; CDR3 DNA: TGCGCCAGCAGCCATCAGGGGACGACTAACTATGGCTACACCTTC; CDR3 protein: CASSHQGTTNYGYTF